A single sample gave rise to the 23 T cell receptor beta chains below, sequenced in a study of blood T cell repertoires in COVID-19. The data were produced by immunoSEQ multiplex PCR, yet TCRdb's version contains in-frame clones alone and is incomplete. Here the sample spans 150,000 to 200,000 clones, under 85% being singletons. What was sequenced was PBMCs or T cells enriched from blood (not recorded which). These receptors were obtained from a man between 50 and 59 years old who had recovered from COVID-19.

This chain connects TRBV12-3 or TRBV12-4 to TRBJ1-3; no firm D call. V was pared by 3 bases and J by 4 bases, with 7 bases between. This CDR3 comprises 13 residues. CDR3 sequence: CASSFTRGNTIYF. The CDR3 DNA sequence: TGTGCCAGCAGTTTCACCCGGGGAAACACCATATATTTT.

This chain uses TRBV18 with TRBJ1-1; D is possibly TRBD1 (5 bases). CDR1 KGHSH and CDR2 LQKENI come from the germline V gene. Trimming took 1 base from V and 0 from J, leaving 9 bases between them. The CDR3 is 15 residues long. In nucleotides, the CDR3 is TGTGCCAGCTCACCACAGGGGCTAATGAACACTGAAGCTTTCTTT. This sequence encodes CASSPQGLMNTEAFF.

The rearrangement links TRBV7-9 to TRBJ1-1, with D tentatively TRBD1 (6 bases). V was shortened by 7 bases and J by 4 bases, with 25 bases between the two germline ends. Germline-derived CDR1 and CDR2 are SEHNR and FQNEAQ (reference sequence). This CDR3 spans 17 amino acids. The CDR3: CASTPNLGAGGGTEAFF. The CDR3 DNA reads TGTGCCAGCACTCCTAACCTGGGGGCAGGCGGGGGCACTGAAGCTTTCTTT.

Written as DNA, the CDR3 is TGCAGCGTTGAGGACGGGACCTACGAGCAGTACTTC. Protein product: CSVEDGTYEQYF. J is TRBJ2-7 and V is TRBV29-1, with a possible D match to TRBD2 (5 bases). The CDR3 runs 12 residues. Trimming removed 3 bases at V and 2 bases at J, with 8 bases between. From germline, CDR1 is SQVTM and CDR2 ANQGSEA.

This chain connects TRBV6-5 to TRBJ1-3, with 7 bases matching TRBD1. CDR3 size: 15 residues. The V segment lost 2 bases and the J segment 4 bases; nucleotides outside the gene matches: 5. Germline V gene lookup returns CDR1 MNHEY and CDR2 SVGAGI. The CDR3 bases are TGTGCCAGCAGTTACGGCCGGGACAGCGGAAACACCATATATTTT. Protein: CASSYGRDSGNTIYF.

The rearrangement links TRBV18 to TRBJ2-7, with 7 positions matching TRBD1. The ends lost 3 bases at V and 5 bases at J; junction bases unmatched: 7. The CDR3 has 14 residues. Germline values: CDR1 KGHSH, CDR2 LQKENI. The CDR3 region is CASSPQTGLNEQYF. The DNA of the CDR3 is TGTGCCAGCTCACCCCAGACAGGGCTAAACGAGCAGTACTTC.

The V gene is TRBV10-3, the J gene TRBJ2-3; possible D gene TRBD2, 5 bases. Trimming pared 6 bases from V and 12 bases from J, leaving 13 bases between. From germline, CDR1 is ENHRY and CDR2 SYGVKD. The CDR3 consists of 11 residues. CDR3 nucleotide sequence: TGTGCCATCAGAGGACTGGATAGACAGTATTTT. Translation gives CAIRGLDRQYF.

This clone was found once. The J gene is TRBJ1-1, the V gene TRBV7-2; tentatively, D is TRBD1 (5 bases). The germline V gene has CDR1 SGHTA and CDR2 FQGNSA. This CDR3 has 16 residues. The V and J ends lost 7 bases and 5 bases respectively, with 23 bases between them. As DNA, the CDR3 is TGTGCCAGCACCGTGGGGGGGTTGAAGTTGGGTACTGAAGCTTTCTTT. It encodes CASTVGGLKLGTEAFF. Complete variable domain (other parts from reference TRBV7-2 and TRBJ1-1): GAGVSQSPSNKVTEKGKDVELRCDPISGHTALYWYRQSLGQGLEFLIYFQGNSAPDKSGLPSDRFSAERTGGSVSTLTIQRTQQEDSAVYLCASTVGGLKLGTEAFFGQGTRLTVV.

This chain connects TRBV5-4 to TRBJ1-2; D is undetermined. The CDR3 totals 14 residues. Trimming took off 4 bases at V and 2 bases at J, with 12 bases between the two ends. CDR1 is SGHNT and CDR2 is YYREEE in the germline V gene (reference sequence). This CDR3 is CASSTPQTNYGYTF. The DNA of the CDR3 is TGTGCCAGCAGCACCCCACAGACCAACTATGGCTACACCTTC.

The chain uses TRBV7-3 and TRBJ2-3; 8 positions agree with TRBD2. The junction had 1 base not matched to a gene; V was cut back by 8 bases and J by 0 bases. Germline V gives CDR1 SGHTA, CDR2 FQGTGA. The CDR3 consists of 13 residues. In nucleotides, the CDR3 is TGTGCCAGCGCGGGGGGTAGCACAGATACGCAGTATTTT. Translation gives CASAGGSTDTQYF.

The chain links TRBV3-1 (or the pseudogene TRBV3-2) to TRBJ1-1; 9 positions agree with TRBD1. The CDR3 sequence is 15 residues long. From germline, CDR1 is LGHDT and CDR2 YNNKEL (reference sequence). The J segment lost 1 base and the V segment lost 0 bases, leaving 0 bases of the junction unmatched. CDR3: CASSQEGQGNTEAFF. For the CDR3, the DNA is TGTGCCAGCAGCCAAGAGGGACAGGGGAACACTGAAGCTTTCTTT.

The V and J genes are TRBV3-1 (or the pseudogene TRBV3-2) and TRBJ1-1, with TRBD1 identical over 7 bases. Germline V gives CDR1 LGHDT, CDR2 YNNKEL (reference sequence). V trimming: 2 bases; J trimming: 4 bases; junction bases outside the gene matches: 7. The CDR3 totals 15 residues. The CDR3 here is CASSQPRQGSTEAFF. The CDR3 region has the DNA TGTGCCAGCAGCCAACCGAGACAGGGATCCACTGAAGCTTTCTTT.

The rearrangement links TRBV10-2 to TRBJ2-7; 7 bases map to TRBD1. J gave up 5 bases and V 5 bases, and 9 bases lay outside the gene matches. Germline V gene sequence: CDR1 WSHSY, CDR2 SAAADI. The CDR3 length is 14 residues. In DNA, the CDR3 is TGCGCCAGCAGTCTCGACAGGGTGGGAAACGAGCAGTACTTC. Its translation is CASSLDRVGNEQYF.

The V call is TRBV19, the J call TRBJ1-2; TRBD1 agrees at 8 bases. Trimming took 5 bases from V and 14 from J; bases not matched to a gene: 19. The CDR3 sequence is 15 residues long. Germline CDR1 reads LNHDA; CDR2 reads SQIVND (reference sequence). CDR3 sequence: CASSPPGTRTGKVTF. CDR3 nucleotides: TGTGCCAGTAGTCCGCCTGGCACAAGGACAGGGAAGGTTACCTTC.

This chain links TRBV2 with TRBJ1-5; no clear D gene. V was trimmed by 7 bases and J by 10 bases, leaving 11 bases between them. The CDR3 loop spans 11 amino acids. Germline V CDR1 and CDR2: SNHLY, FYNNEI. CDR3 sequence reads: CASMGEGPQHF. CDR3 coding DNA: TGTGCCAGCATGGGTGAGGGACCCCAGCATTTT.

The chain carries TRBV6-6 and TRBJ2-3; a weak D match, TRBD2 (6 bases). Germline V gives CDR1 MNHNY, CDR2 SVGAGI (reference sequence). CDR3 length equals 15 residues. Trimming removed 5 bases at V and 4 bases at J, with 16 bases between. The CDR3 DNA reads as TGTGCCAGCAGTGGGCTCCTGACGGGGGCAGATACGCAGTATTTT. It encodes CASSGLLTGADTQYF.

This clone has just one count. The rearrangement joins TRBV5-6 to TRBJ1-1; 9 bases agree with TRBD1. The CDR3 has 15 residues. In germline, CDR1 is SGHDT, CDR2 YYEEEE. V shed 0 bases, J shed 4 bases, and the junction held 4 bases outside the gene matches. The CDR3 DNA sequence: TGTGCCAGCAGCTTGGACAGGGGGCTTGGCACTGAAGCTTTCTTT. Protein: CASSLDRGLGTEAFF.

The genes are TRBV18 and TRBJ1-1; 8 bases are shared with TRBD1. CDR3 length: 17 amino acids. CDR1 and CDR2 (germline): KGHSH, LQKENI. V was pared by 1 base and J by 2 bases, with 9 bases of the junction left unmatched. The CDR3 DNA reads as TGTGCCAGCTCACCACTTCAGGGGGCGCGGATCAACACTGAAGCTTTCTTT. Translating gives CASSPLQGARINTEAFF.

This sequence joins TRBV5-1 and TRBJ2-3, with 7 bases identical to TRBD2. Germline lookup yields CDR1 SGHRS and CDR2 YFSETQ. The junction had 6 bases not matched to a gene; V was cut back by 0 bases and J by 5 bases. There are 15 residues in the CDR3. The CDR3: CASSLGGRGLDTQYF. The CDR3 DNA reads TGCGCCAGCAGCTTGGGAGGGAGGGGCCTAGATACGCAGTATTTT.

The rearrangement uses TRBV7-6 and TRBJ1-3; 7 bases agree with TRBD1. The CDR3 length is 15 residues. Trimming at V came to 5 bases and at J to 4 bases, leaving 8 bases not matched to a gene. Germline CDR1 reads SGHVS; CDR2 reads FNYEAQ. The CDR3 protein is CASSPSTGPGNTIYF. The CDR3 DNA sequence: TGTGCCAGCAGCCCCTCGACAGGGCCGGGAAACACCATATATTTT.

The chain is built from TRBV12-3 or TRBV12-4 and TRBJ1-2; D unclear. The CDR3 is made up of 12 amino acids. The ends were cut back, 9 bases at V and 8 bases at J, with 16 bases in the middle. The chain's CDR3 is CASNYGRRGYTF. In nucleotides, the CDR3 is TGTGCCAGTAACTACGGGAGGCGCGGCTACACCTTC.

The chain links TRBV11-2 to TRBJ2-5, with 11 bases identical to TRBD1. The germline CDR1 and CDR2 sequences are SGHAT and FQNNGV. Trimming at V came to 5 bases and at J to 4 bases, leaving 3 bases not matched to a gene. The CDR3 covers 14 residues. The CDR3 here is CASSEGQGVETQYF. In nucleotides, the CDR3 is TGTGCCAGCAGCGAGGGACAGGGGGTAGAGACCCAGTACTTC.

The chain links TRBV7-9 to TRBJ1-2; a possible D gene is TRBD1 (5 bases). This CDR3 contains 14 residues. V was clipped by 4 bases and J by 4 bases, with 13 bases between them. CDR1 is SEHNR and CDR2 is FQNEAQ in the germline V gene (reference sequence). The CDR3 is CASSYDATVYGYTF. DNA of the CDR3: TGTGCCAGCAGCTATGATGCGACAGTCTATGGCTACACCTTC.